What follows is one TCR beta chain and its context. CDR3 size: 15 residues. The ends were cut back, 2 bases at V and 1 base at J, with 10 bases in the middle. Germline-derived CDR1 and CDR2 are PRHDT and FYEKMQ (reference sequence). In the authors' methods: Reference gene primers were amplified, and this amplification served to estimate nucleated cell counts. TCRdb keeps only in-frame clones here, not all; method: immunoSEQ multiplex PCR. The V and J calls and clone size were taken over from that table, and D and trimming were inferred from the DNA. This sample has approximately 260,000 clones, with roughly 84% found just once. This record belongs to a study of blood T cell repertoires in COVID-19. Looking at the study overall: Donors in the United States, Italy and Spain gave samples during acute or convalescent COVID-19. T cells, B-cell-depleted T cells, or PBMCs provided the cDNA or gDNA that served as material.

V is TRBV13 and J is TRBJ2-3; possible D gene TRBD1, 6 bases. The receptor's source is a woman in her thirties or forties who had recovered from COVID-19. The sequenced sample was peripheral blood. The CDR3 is CASSLTGSGTDTQYF. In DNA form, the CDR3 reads TGTGCCAGCAGCTTAACAGGGTCCGGCACAGATACGCAGTATTTT.